The rows below give T cell receptor beta chains drawn from one sample of a study of blood T cell repertoires in COVID-19. Sequenced by immunoSEQ multiplex PCR; TCRdb stores in-frame clones only, minus some. Of about 150,000 clones detected, 84% appear once; the ten largest clones hold around 6.7%. The source material was peripheral blood. The receptors were gathered from a woman aged 50 to 60 in a cohort sampled during active or convalescent COVID-19. The CDR3 runs from the conserved cysteine through the conserved F or W. Fields, in order: V gene, clone size, D gene, J gene, CDR3 protein, CDR3 DNA. The D gene is left open where the match is weak. Size is omitted from some rows. Given values are once, few, many or a class for expanded clones.

TRBV5-1,once,TRBD2,TRBJ2-5,CASNSGRLAGGETQYF,TGCGCCAGCAATTCCGGGAGGCTAGCGGGGGGAGAGACCCAGTACTTC
TRBV4-3,.,.,TRBJ1-2,CASSQTTGSNYGYTF,TGCGCCAGCAGCCAGACGACAGGATCTAACTATGGCTACACCTTC
TRBV24-1,.,TRBD1,TRBJ2-3,CATSPDRTGDRTDTQYF,TGTGCCACCAGTCCCGACCGGACAGGGGACCGCACAGATACGCAGTATTTT
TRBV4-2,.,TRBD2,TRBJ2-2,CASSQELLAGGTGELFF,TGTGCCAGCAGCCAAGAGTTACTAGCGGGGGGTACCGGGGAGCTGTTTTTT
TRBV11-2,.,.,TRBJ1-4,CASSQSGVGEKLFF,TGTGCCAGCTCCCAGAGCGGGGTCGGCGAAAAACTGTTTTTT
TRBV2,.,.,TRBJ1-2,CASIEAQRGYGYTF,TGTGCCAGCATAGAGGCCCAGCGAGGCTATGGCTACACCTTC
TRBV5-1,.,TRBD1,TRBJ2-2,CASSGQGTGELFF,TGCGCCAGCAGCGGACAGGGCACCGGGGAGCTGTTTTTT
TRBV24-1,.,.,TRBJ1-6,CATSDRSRAYNSPLHF,TGTGCCACCAGTGATCGGTCCCGGGCCTATAATTCACCCCTCCACTTT
TRBV5-4,.,.,TRBJ1-1,CASSLNRVRTEAFF,TGTGCCAGCAGCTTGAACAGGGTGCGCACTGAAGCTTTCTTT
TRBV18,.,.,TRBJ1-1,CASSPTGWAEAFF,TGTGCCAGCTCACCCACAGGGTGGGCTGAAGCTTTCTTT